This TCR beta chain was captured by sequencing in a study of PD-1 blockade in classical Hodgkin lymphoma (dated by TCRdb to 2019 to 2021). Study-level background: Nivolumab dosing was 3 mg/kg intravenously every 2 weeks, continuing until either disease progression or unacceptable toxicity. A peripheral blood immune signature of response to PD-1 blockade in classical Hodgkin lymphoma was defined using TCR beta sequencing and CyTOF.

Overall results and qualifications from the work: Only a single clinical trial cohort was studied, and what caused the repertoire differences, possibly disease activity or prior therapy, remained undefined. By C4D1, a significant rise was seen in CD4+ TCR diversity but not in CD8+ TCR diversity (p=0.0027 vs p=0.16), and the rise was most apparent among complete responders (p=0.02). Baseline TCR diversity was reported to be lower in newly diagnosed patients than in healthy donors and to be lower still in relapsed/refractory patients. Lower diversity was observed in patients in whom nivolumab was started less than 1 year after ASCT, and these patients were excluded from later analyses so that confounding by immune reconstitution would be avoided. Trial patients with a complete response had baseline diversity similar to that of newly diagnosed patients, while partial responders and progressors had significantly lower diversity.

This specimen's time point label, per the study, means: cycle 4 day 1 (C4D1), after 6 weeks of nivolumab. Every trial patient had relapsed following autologous stem cell transplantation, and prior brentuximab vedotin exposure was what differed among cohorts A, B and C. The trial cohort comprised a few dozen patients with relapsed/refractory classical Hodgkin lymphoma whose best overall responses were complete response, partial response or progressive disease. In the multi-cohort phase II CheckMate 205 trial, trial patients received single-agent nivolumab. Best overall response was determined by an independent review committee according to the 2007 International Working Group response criteria. Trial PBMCs were obtained immediately prior to nivolumab initiation (C1D1) and on therapy at cycle 2 day 1 and cycle 4 day 1. Peripheral blood was collected in 8 mL Vacutainer Cell Preparation Tubes, from which PBMCs were isolated by centrifugation and then cryopreserved.

For this clone: Its antigen remains undetermined. No clone much larger than this one lies a single base away; base qualities are absent.

Genomic DNA was extracted with the Qiagen DNeasy kit from unsorted PBMCs and from negatively selected CD4+ and CD8+ fractions. TCR beta CDR3 regions were amplified by immunoSEQ multiplex PCR using primers annealing to V and J segments. A synthetic immune receptor repertoire was used to minimize amplification bias, and remaining bias was computationally removed after sequencing. The original methods were these. Custom Python scripts were used to quantify repertoire diversity as the Shannon entropy index. Unsorted, CD4+ and CD8+ repertoires were analyzed separately, except for combined analyses in which CD4+ and CD8+ sequences were merged in silico. A clone was considered expanded if an increase in frequency of at least 2-fold after treatment relative to C1D1 was found, and a pseudocount of 0.5 was applied to clones undetected at baseline. Clones with 0 or 1 copy at C1D1 were defined as singleton clones, while clones with 2 or more copies were defined as non-singleton clones. Clones expanded in unsorted samples were labelled as CD4+, CD8+ or unknown by matching protein sequences in sorted samples from the same patient. Wilcoxon tests on paired samples were used to test diversity changes from C1D1 to C4D1. TCRdb obtained this table from immuneACCESS and retained in-frame rearrangements with V and J assigned. These tables miss some clones; where compared with another copy, unresolved V genes account for less than half of the shortfall, and the remainder is unexplained. V and J calls and clone size follow that table, whereas D and trimming were derived from the DNA. This sample has about 96,000 clones in its table, and 90% to 95% of those were observed once. The ten largest clones take up just under 2% of the sample.

The V and J ends are trimmed by 3 bases and 0 bases, leaving 8 bases between them. CDR1 and CDR2 are read off the germline V gene as MGHRA and YSYEKL. From cysteine to phenylalanine, the CDR3 is 14 amino acids long. Of all the DNA, just the CDR3 is kept, 42 bases in frame from base 1. This sample comprised peripheral blood mononuclear cells (PBMCs), obtained before the fourth cycle of nivolumab. The clonotype was recovered from a human donor with classical Hodgkin lymphoma. The V and J segments used are TRBV4-1 and TRBJ1-1; the D gene identity is not certain. The CDR3 protein sequence reads: CASSHRALNTEAFF. In nucleotide form, the sequence is TGCGCCAGCAGCCACCGGGCCCTGAACACTGAAGCTTTCTTT.